A single sample gave rise to the 21 T cell receptor beta chains below, sequenced in a study of T cell responses to AZD1222 COVID-19 vaccine (dated by TCRdb to about 2021). The library was prepared using the immunoSEQ multiplex PCR assay. Drawn from immuneACCESS, this table holds only the in-frame rearrangements with V and J called that TCRdb kept. Clones are partly lost; checked studies trace under half to an unresolved V gene and leave the rest unexplained. In this sample the table shows around 140,000 clones, approximately 85% of which occur a single time. 7.9% of the sample is in the top ten clones. Explained via the paper, the time point label denotes: about 28 days (+/-7) after the second vaccine dose. Explained via the paper, the treatment or condition label denotes: meningococcal conjugate vaccine given as trial control. Sample: peripheral blood, taken 28 days after the second dose of the MenACWY control vaccine. Receptors were obtained from an adult who received the MenACWY meningococcal vaccine as a control.

The chain joins TRBV29-1 to TRBJ2-1; 9 bases align to TRBD2. The CDR3 is 15 residues long. Trimming at V came to 6 bases and at J to 4 bases, leaving 10 bases not matched to a gene. Per the germline V gene, CDR1 is SQVTM and CDR2 is ANQGSEA. The CDR3 here is CSVGLTSGGYNEQFF. The CDR3 DNA is TGCAGCGTCGGTTTGACTAGCGGAGGATACAATGAGCAGTTCTTC.

CDR3 in DNA: TGTGCCAGCAGTGAAAGTACGGAGCAGTACTTC. Its protein is CASSESTEQYF. This chain uses TRBV6-1 with TRBJ2-7; D gene uncertain. V gave up 2 bases and J gave up 7 bases, with 6 bases separating them. There are 11 residues in the CDR3. The germline CDR1 and CDR2 sequences are MNHNS and SASEGT.

This rearrangement joins TRBV28 to TRBJ1-1, with 8 bases fitting TRBD1. The CDR3 totals 15 residues. Germline V gene lookup returns CDR1 MDHEN and CDR2 SYDVKM. Unmatched junction bases numbered 4, after V lost 3 bases and J lost 1 base. CDR3 coding DNA: TGTGCCAGCAGTTTGGACAGGGTTACGAACACTGAAGCTTTCTTT. Translation gives CASSLDRVTNTEAFF. Complete variable domain (other parts from reference TRBV28 and TRBJ1-1): DVKVTQSSRYLVKRTGEKVFLECVQDMDHENMFWYRQDPGLGLRLIYFSYDVKMKEKGDIPEGYSVSREKKERFSLILESASTNQTSMYLCASSLDRVTNTEAFFGQGTRLTVV.

The chain carries TRBV9 and TRBJ2-1; D is tentatively TRBD1 or TRBD2 (5 bases each). In germline, CDR1 is SGDLS, CDR2 YYNGEE. Between the trimmed V and J ends, which lost 3 bases and 7 bases, there was a span of 17 bases. This CDR3 has 15 amino acids. CDR3 sequence: CASSGRRDGQNEQFF. The CDR3 nucleotides read TGTGCCAGCAGCGGACGAAGGGACGGTCAAAATGAGCAGTTCTTC.

The chain combines TRBV11-3 with TRBJ2-3, with D tentatively TRBD1 or TRBD2 (5 bases each). This CDR3 spans 13 amino acids. Germline lookup yields CDR1 SGHNT and CDR2 YENEEA. Trimming removed 5 bases from V and 2 bases from J, with 8 bases in between. The CDR3 protein is CASSQGTTDTQYF. CDR3 bases: TGTGCCAGCAGCCAAGGGACCACAGATACGCAGTATTTT. The full variable domain, completed using reference TRBV11-3 and TRBJ2-3, is EAGVVQSPRYKIIEKKQPVAFWCNPISGHNTLYWYLQNLGQGPELLIRYENEEAVDDSQLPKDRFSAERLKGVDSTLKIQPAELGDSAVYLCASSQGTTDTQYFGPGTRLTVL.

Only a few counts were recorded for this clone. V usage is TRBV24-1 and J usage is TRBJ1-1, with a possible D match to TRBD1 (5 bases). V lost 0 bases to trimming and J lost 5 bases, with 15 bases between them. From germline, CDR1 is KGHDR and CDR2 SFDVKD. The CDR3 consists of 16 residues. The CDR3 nucleotides are TGTGCCACCAGTGATTTGGGCAGGGCGAGGAGGACTGAAGCTTTCTTT. This sequence encodes CATSDLGRARRTEAFF.

This clone was picked up a small number of times. V gene TRBV25-1 combines with J gene TRBJ1-1, with a weak D call TRBD1 (6 bases). CDR3 length equals 15 residues. V shed 1 base and J shed 1 base, with 10 bases lying between them. Germline V gene sequence: CDR1 MGHDK, CDR2 SYGVNS. The CDR3: CASSESQGWNTEAFF. DNA of the CDR3: TGTGCCAGCAGTGAATCCCAGGGGTGGAACACTGAAGCTTTCTTT.

J is TRBJ2-3 and V is TRBV3-1 (or the pseudogene TRBV3-2); possibly TRBD2 for D (6 bases). CDR3 length: 18 residues. CDR1 and CDR2 (germline): LGHDT, YNNKEL (reference sequence). Trimming shortened V by 1 base and J by 2 bases, and 19 bases separated the two germline ends. For the CDR3, the DNA is TGTGCCAGCAGCCAAGGGAACCCCGGGACTCCAAACACAGATACGCAGTATTTT. Protein: CASSQGNPGTPNTDTQYF.

The chain carries TRBV27 and TRBJ2-7; tentatively, D is TRBD2 (5 bases). Germline CDR1 MNHEY, CDR2 SMNVEV (reference sequence). The ends were cut back, 5 bases at V and 3 bases at J, with 20 bases in the middle. The CDR3 is 16 residues long. CDR3 sequence: CASSQQKTHGNYEQYF. The CDR3 coding sequence is TGTGCCAGCAGTCAACAGAAGACCCACGGGAACTACGAGCAGTACTTC.

The J gene is TRBJ2-1, the V gene TRBV11-2; D is possibly TRBD1 (6 bases). Germline CDR1 is SGHAT and CDR2 is FQNNGV. This CDR3 spans 14 amino acids. V was shortened by 0 bases and J by 9 bases, with 12 bases between the two germline ends. DNA for the CDR3: TGTGCCAGCAGCTTAGATAACAGGGCTGGTGAGCAGTTCTTC. Amino acids: CASSLDNRAGEQFF.

This clone was seen only a few times. The rearrangement joins TRBV7-9 to TRBJ2-2; 7 positions agree with TRBD1. The CDR3 is 14 amino acids. Germline-derived CDR1 and CDR2 are SEHNR and FQNEAQ (reference sequence). In DNA form, the CDR3 reads TGTGAGAGACAGGGCCAAGAGAACACCGGGGAGCTGTTTTTT. Translation: CERQGQENTGELFF.

The rearrangement joins TRBV28 to TRBJ1-4, with TRBD1 as a possible D gene (6 bases). The CDR3 runs 14 residues. CDR1 and CDR2 (germline): MDHEN, SYDVKM. V lost 7 bases to trimming and J lost 0 bases, with 9 bases between them. CDR3 DNA: TGTGCCAGCAAGGGGGGTTCAACTAATGAAAAACTGTTTTTT. Residues: CASKGGSTNEKLFF.

The CDR3 region has the DNA TGTGCCAGTACCCTACATGAAAAACTGTTTTTT. Translation: CASTLHEKLFF. The chain combines TRBV19 with TRBJ1-4; D is unresolved. CDR1 is LNHDA and CDR2 is SQIVND in the germline V gene (reference sequence). V was trimmed by 7 bases and J by 6 bases, leaving 6 bases between them. The CDR3 extends over 11 amino acids.

Worth noting for this clone: At one of its ends the junction is not consistent with the germline gene, which may arise from a read error. The rearrangement uses TRBV19 and TRBJ2-1; D may be TRBD1 or TRBD2 (5 bases each). CDR1 is LNHDA and CDR2 is SQIVND in the germline V gene (reference sequence). This CDR3 has 16 residues. The CDR3 bases are TGTGCCAGTAGTATAGACGGGGCAGGCTCTTACAATAAGCAGTTCTTC. Residues: CASSIDGAGSYNKQFF.

CDR3 amino acids: CASSLQATTGELFF. CDR3 DNA: TGCGCCAGCAGCTTGCAGGCGACGACCGGGGAGCTGTTTTTT. The J gene is TRBJ2-2, the V gene TRBV5-1; D gene uncertain. The CDR3 length is 14 residues. The V and J ends lost 1 base and 5 bases respectively, with 9 bases between them. The germline gives CDR1 SGHRS, CDR2 YFSETQ.

The J gene is TRBJ1-5, the V gene TRBV19; 7 bases match TRBD1. Germline V gene sequence: CDR1 LNHDA, CDR2 SQIVND (reference sequence). The V gene end was trimmed by 4 bases and the J gene end by 3 bases; junction bases not matched to a gene: 9. The length of the CDR3 is 16 residues. CDR3 residues: CASSNGLQGNNQPQHF. The CDR3 DNA reads as TGTGCCAGTAGTAACGGGTTACAGGGGAACAATCAGCCCCAGCATTTT.

This chain joins TRBV24-1 and TRBJ1-5; possible D gene TRBD1, 5 bases. Germline CDR1 reads KGHDR; CDR2 reads SFDVKD. Between the trimmed V and J ends, which lost 5 bases and 5 bases, there was a span of 15 bases. The CDR3 is made up of 15 amino acids. The CDR3 bases are TGTGCCACCAGTGTTGGGGGATCCGGGGATCAGCCCCAGCATTTT. It encodes CATSVGGSGDQPQHF.

The chain is built from TRBV7-8 and TRBJ2-3, with D perhaps matching TRBD1 (6 bases). V lost 8 bases and J lost 3, with 12 bases in between. The germline V gene has CDR1 SGHVS and CDR2 FQNEAQ. This CDR3 has 13 residues. DNA for the CDR3: TGTGCCAGCCGGGCAGGGGTAACAGATACGCAGTATTTT. This sequence encodes CASRAGVTDTQYF.

The count of this clone is one. The chain links TRBV6-5 to TRBJ1-2, with D possibly being TRBD1 (5 bases). This CDR3 spans 15 amino acids. The V end was cut by 8 bases, the J end by 5 bases, with 21 bases between. Germline V gene data show CDR1 as MNHEY and CDR2 as SVGAGI. Here the CDR3 DNA reads TGTGCCAGCTCAAAAAGGGGTACGAGTTGGTATGGCTACACCTTC. Its translation: CASSKRGTSWYGYTF.

This chain uses TRBV10-3 with TRBJ1-2, with 8 bases that match TRBD1. The CDR3 spans 17 residues. The germline gives CDR1 ENHRY, CDR2 SYGVKD. The J segment lost 3 bases and the V segment lost 6 bases, leaving 15 bases of the junction unmatched. This CDR3 is CAIRRGRGRVWDYGYTF. In DNA, the CDR3 is TGTGCCATCAGGAGGGGCAGGGGGCGGGTTTGGGACTATGGCTACACCTTC.

The chain joins TRBV6-4 to TRBJ2-1, with 8 bases that match TRBD2. V lost 0 bases and J lost 5; bases outside the gene matches: 3. The CDR3 has 15 residues. Germline V gene lookup returns CDR1 MRHNA and CDR2 SNTAGT. CDR3 amino acids: CASSDSVAGNNEQFF. DNA for the CDR3: TGTGCCAGCAGTGACTCGGTAGCGGGGAACAATGAGCAGTTCTTC.